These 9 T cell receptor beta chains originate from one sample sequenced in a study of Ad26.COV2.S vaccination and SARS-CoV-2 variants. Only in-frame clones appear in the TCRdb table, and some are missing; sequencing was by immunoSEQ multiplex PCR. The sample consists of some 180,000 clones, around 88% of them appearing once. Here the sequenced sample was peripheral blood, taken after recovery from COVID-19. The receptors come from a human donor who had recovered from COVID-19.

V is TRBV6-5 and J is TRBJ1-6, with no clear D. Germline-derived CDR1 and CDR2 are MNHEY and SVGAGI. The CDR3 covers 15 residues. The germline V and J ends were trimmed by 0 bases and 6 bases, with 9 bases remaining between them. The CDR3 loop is CASSYSTGRNSPLHF. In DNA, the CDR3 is TGTGCCAGCAGTTACTCGACGGGCCGTAATTCACCCCTCCACTTT.

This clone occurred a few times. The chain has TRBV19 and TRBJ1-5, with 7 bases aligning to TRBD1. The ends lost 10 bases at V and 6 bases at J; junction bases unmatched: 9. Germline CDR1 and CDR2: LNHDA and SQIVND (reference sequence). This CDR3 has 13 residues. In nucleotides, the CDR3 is TGTGCCACCCACGACAGGGATGGTCAGCCCCAGCATTTT. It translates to CATHDRDGQPQHF.

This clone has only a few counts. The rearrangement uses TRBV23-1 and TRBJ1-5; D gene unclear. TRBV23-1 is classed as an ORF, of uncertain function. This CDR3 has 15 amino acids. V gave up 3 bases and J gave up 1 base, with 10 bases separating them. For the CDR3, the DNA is TGCGCCAGCAGTCATGAGGGAAGGAGCAATCAGCCCCAGCATTTT. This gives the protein CASSHEGRSNQPQHF.

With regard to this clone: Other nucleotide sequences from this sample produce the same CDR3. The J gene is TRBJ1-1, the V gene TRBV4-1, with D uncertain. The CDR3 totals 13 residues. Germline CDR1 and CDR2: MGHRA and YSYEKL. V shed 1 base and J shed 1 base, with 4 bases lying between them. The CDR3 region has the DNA TGCGCCAGCAGCCAAGGACGGAACACTGAAGCTTTCTTT. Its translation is CASSQGRNTEAFF.

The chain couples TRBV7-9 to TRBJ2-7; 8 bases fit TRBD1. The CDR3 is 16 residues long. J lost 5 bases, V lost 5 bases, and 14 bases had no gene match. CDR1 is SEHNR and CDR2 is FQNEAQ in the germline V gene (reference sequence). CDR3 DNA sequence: TGTGCCAGCAGCCCACTGGACAGGGCGTCTCGGAACGAGCAGTACTTC. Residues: CASSPLDRASRNEQYF.

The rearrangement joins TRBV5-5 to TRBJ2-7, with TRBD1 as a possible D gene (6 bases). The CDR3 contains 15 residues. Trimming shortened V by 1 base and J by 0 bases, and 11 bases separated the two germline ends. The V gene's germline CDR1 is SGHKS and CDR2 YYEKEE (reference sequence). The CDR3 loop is CASSLTGTSSYEQYF. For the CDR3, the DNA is TGTGCCAGCAGCTTGACGGGGACAAGCTCCTACGAGCAGTACTTC.

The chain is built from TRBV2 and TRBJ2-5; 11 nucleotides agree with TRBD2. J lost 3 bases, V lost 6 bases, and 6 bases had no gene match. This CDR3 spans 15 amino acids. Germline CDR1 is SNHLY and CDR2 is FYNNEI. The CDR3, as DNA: TGTGCCAGCAGCCCCCTGGGACTAGCGGAAGAGACCCAGTACTTC. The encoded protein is CASSPLGLAEETQYF. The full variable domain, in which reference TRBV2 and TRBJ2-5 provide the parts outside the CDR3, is EPEVTQTPSHQVTQMGQEVILRCVPISNHLYFYWYRQILGQKVEFLVSFYNNEISEKSEIFDDQFSVERPDGSNFTLKIRSTKLEDSAMYFCASSPLGLAEETQYFGPGTRLLVL.

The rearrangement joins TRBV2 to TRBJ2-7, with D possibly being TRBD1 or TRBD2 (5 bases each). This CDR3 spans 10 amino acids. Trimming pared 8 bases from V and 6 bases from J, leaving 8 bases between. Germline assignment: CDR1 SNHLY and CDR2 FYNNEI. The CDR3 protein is CASRGAEQYF. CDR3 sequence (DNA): TGTGCCAGCCGGGGCGCCGAGCAGTACTTC. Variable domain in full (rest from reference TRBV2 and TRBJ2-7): EPEVTQTPSHQVTQMGQEVILRCVPISNHLYFYWYRQILGQKVEFLVSFYNNEISEKSEIFDDQFSVERPDGSNFTLKIRSTKLEDSAMYFCASRGAEQYFGPGTRLTVT.

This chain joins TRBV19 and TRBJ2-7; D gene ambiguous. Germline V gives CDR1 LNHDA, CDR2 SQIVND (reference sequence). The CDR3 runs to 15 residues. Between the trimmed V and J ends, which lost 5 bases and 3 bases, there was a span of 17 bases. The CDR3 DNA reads TGTGCCAGTAGTCTCGAAGCCCTTCCCCTCTACGAGCAGTACTTC. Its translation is CASSLEALPLYEQYF.